One and the same sample provided the 7 T cell receptor beta chains below, sequenced in a study of blood T cell repertoires in COVID-19. Clones were sequenced by immunoSEQ multiplex PCR, and TCRdb holds only the in-frame ones, with some missing. The sample carries about 93,000 clones, approximately 87% recorded once. Specimen: peripheral blood. These receptors all come from a human donor with active COVID-19. The donor label of this sample is uncertain.

This clone was detected only a few times. This chain uses TRBV29-1 with TRBJ2-5; 7 bases line up with TRBD1. The V segment lost 5 bases and the J segment 5 bases; nucleotides outside the gene matches: 8. The germline CDR1 and CDR2 sequences are SQVTM and ANQGSEA. The CDR3 sequence is 13 residues long. The CDR3 loop is CSVSQGLRETQYF. As DNA, the CDR3 is TGCAGCGTTTCACAGGGGCTTCGGGAGACCCAGTACTTC.

The genes are TRBV7-9 and TRBJ1-4; 7 nucleotides match TRBD1. CDR3 length equals 16 residues. Germline values: CDR1 SEHNR, CDR2 FQNEAQ (reference sequence). Losses at the gene ends were 5 bases for V and 2 bases for J; bases not matched to a gene: 8. The CDR3 loop is CASSVRQGVTNEKLFF. In nucleotides, the CDR3 is TGTGCCAGCAGCGTTCGACAGGGCGTGACTAATGAAAAACTGTTTTTT.

The J gene is TRBJ1-5, the V gene TRBV10-3, with a weak D call TRBD1 (5 bases). The germline CDR1 and CDR2 sequences are ENHRY and SYGVKD. V lost 1 base and J lost 1, with 11 bases in between. This CDR3 contains 16 residues. The CDR3 nucleotides read TGTGCCATCAGTGAGTGGGCGGGGGGGAGCAATCAGCCCCAGCATTTT. It is translated as CAISEWAGGSNQPQHF.

This clone occurred once. CDR3 nucleotide sequence: TGCGCCAGCAGCTTGGGACAGCGCAACACCGGGGAGCTGTTTTTT. Residues: CASSLGQRNTGELFF. The rearrangement links TRBV5-1 to TRBJ2-2; D is possibly TRBD1 (5 bases). The germline CDR1 and CDR2 sequences are SGHRS and YFSETQ. Trimming left V 0 bases short and J 2 bases short, with 8 bases between. CDR3 length equals 15 residues.

The chain couples TRBV7-2 to TRBJ1-6, with unresolved D. The V and J ends lost 0 bases and 0 bases respectively, with 3 bases between them. Germline CDR1 reads SGHTA; CDR2 reads FQGNSA. There are 15 residues in the CDR3. CDR3 coding DNA: TGTGCCAGCAGCTTAGCCAACTCCTATAATTCACCCCTCCACTTT. This sequence encodes CASSLANSYNSPLHF.

V gene TRBV11-2 combines with J gene TRBJ1-2; D gene uncertain. The V gene lost 5 bases and the J gene lost 5 bases, with 12 bases spanning the gap. The CDR3 has 13 amino acids. The germline CDR1 and CDR2 sequences are SGHAT and FQNNGV. The CDR3 loop is CASSRLAGYGYTF. The DNA of the CDR3 is TGTGCCAGCAGCCGACTTGCCGGGTATGGCTACACCTTC.

This clone appeared a single time. The V call is TRBV30, the J call TRBJ2-1; tentatively, D is TRBD1 (7 bases). This CDR3 contains 13 residues. The V and J ends lost 6 bases and 10 bases respectively, with 19 bases between them. Germline V gene data show CDR1 as GTSNPN and CDR2 as SVGIG (reference sequence). CDR3 sequence (DNA): TGTGCCTGCACACAAGGGGCAGGGGGGGAGCAGTTCTTC. Amino acid sequence: CACTQGAGGEQFF.